A selection of T cell receptor beta chains follows, all from one sample in a study of blood T cells in healthy people across ages. From the 5' RACE reads, TCRdb called clonotypes with MiXCR, one entry per CDR3 protein. The sample includes about 1.7 million distinct CDR3 sequences, 28% seen only once; the top ten take roughly 8%. The sample comprised blood. The source is a woman between 25 and 40 years old in good health. Each CDR3 is given with its conserved first and last residue. A D gene is named only where the DNA matches it firmly. The size entry is marked missing in some rows and otherwise reads once, few, many or a size class.

TRBV5-1	once	TRBJ2-7	TRBD1	CASSLLKGQGFDEQYF	TGCGCCAGCAGCCTACTTAAAGGACAGGGTTTTGACGAGCAGTACTTC
TRBV11-3	NA	TRBJ1-1	TRBD1	CASSLGGAGGKAFF	TGTGCCAGCAGCTTAGGTGGGGCAGGGGGAAAAGCTTTCTTT
TRBV20-1	NA	TRBJ2-4	TRBD2	CSANGAGGPLGKNIQYF	TGCAGTGCTAATGGGGCGGGAGGGCCTTTGGGAAAAAACATTCAGTACTTC
TRBV24-1	few	TRBJ2-1	TRBD2	CATSDPTSAVSYNEQFF	TGTGCCACCAGTGACCCGACTAGCGCGGTCTCCTACAATGAGCAGTTCTTC
TRBV28	few	TRBJ2-1	NA	CASSMPGLPYNEQFF	TGTGCCAGCAGTATGCCGGGACTTCCCTACAATGAGCAGTTCTTC
TRBV6-5	many	TRBJ2-7	NA	CASSLGPTSYEQYF	TGTGCCAGCAGCCTGGGACCGACCTCCTACGAGCAGTACTTC
TRBV28	many	TRBJ2-7	NA	CASSFWGYEQYF	TGTGCCAGCAGTTTTTGGGGCTACGAGCAGTACTTC
TRBV7-2	few	TRBJ2-7	TRBD1	CASSWGQVGLYEQYF	TGTGCCAGCAGCTGGGGACAGGTGGGCCTCTACGAGCAGTACTTC
TRBV5-1	NA	TRBJ2-3	TRBD2	CASSLEAGSPATQYF	TGCGCCAGCAGCTTGGAAGCGGGGAGCCCGGCTACGCAGTATTTT
TRBV10-3	few	TRBJ2-3	TRBD2	CSIGTSGSGATDTQYF	TGTTCCATCGGGACTAGCGGGAGTGGGGCCACAGATACGCAGTATTTT
TRBV20-1	NA	TRBJ2-7	NA	CSASTGKSSYNEQYF	TGCAGTGCTAGTACAGGGAAGAGCTCCTACAATGAGCAGTACTTC
TRBV12-3/TRBV12-4	NA	TRBJ2-3	NA	CASTPGVGTDTQYF	TGTGCCAGCACTCCGGGCGTCGGGACAGATACGCAGTATTTT
TRBV28	few	TRBJ1-2	TRBD1	CASSLGQRNGYTF	TGTGCCAGCAGTTTGGGACAGCGGAATGGCTACACCTTC
TRBV10-3	NA	TRBJ2-7	TRBD1	CAISPTGAYEQYF	TGTGCCATCAGTCCAACAGGGGCCTACGAGCAGTACTTC
TRBV11-2	NA	TRBJ2-7	TRBD2	CASSRGTISGRCYEQYF	TGTGCCAGTAGCCGAGGGACCATTAGCGGGAGGTGTTACGAGCAGTACTTC
TRBV27	few	TRBJ2-7	NA	CASSLSGDWSYEQYF	TGTGCCAGCAGTTTATCGGGGGACTGGTCCTACGAGCAGTACTTC
TRBV11-2	few	TRBJ2-3	TRBD1	CASSLTGQGFSDTQYF	TGTGCCAGCAGCTTAACAGGACAGGGTTTTTCGGATACGCAGTATTTT
TRBV29-1	many	TRBJ2-5	TRBD2	CSAVAGGLQETQYF	TGCAGCGCCGTAGCGGGGGGCCTCCAAGAGACCCAGTACTTC
TRBV20-1	NA	TRBJ2-2	TRBD2	CSARTSGYTGELFF	TGCAGTGCTAGGACTAGCGGGTACACCGGGGAGCTGTTTTTT
TRBV19	few	TRBJ1-1	NA	CASSPATPVEAFF	TGTGCCAGTAGTCCCGCGACACCCGTTGAAGCTTTCTTT
TRBV7-2	NA	TRBJ2-7	NA	CASSSRASERAKSYNEQYF	TGTGCCAGCAGCTCGCGAGCTAGCGAGAGGGCCAAGTCCTACAATGAGCAGTACTTC